The 23 T cell receptor beta chains listed next were all sequenced from one sample in a study of CD8+ T cells in alopecia areata. Treatment: oral pan-JAK inhibitor, 5-10 mg twice daily. Sequencing templates came from extracted RNA that was reverse transcribed into cDNA. Here immunoSEQ multiplex PCR was the method, and the copy in TCRdb shows in-frame clones only, minus some. The repertoire includes 120,000 to 150,000 clones, roughly 82% of them detected once, and 20% to 25% sits in the top ten. The source material was CD8+ T cells sorted from blood, sampled at week 4, from a patient treated with tofacitinib. These receptors came from a human donor with alopecia areata.

This clone was seen once. The chain links TRBV2 to TRBJ1-2; D is perhaps TRBD1 (6 bases). V dropped 3 bases and J dropped 3 bases, with 8 bases sitting between them. From germline, CDR1 is SNHLY and CDR2 FYNNEI. The CDR3 consists of 13 residues. The CDR3 loop is CASSDEGDYGYTF. The CDR3 coding sequence is TGTGCCAGCAGTGATGAGGGGGACTATGGCTACACCTTC.

The gene calls are TRBV7-8 and TRBJ2-7, with 7 bases that match TRBD1. Trimming removed 5 bases from V and 3 bases from J; junction bases left unmatched: 7. Germline lookup yields CDR1 SGHVS and CDR2 FQNEAQ. The CDR3 loop spans 14 amino acids. The CDR3: CASSPRTGGYEQYF. Written as DNA, the CDR3 is TGTGCCAGCAGCCCCCGGACAGGAGGCTACGAGCAGTACTTC.

The chain links TRBV15 to TRBJ2-1, with 7 bases matching TRBD1. In germline, CDR1 is LNHNV, CDR2 YYDKDF (reference sequence). The CDR3 spans 13 residues. With V trimmed by 5 bases and J by 10 bases, 8 bases remained unmatched. The CDR3 DNA reads TGTGCCACCAGCGGCCTACCGGGACAGGAGCAGTTCTTC. Translated, it gives CATSGLPGQEQFF.

The V and J genes are TRBV27 and TRBJ1-5; unclear D gene. CDR3 length: 13 amino acids. In germline, CDR1 is MNHEY, CDR2 SMNVEV (reference sequence). V was cut by 6 bases and J by 6 bases, with 12 bases left in between. The chain's CDR3 is CASSPLASQPQHF. The CDR3 nucleotides read TGTGCCAGCAGCCCCCTCGCAAGTCAGCCCCAGCATTTT.

The chain is built from TRBV5-1 and TRBJ2-7; 8 bases are a match to TRBD1. Trimming at V came to 4 bases and at J to 0 bases, leaving 6 bases not matched to a gene. Germline lookup yields CDR1 SGHRS and CDR2 YFSETQ. This CDR3 has 15 residues. DNA of the CDR3: TGCGCCAGCAGCCTCGGGACAGGAAGCTCCTACGAGCAGTACTTC. It specifies CASSLGTGSSYEQYF.

V usage is TRBV29-1 and J usage is TRBJ1-1; D is unclear. V lost 6 bases and J 0 bases, leaving 8 bases between the germline ends. The germline CDR1 and CDR2 sequences are SQVTM and ANQGSEA. This CDR3 is built from 12 residues. The CDR3 DNA follows: TGCAGCGTGAACGGAGTGAACACTGAAGCTTTCTTT. Its protein is CSVNGVNTEAFF.

V usage is TRBV6-5 and J usage is TRBJ1-5, with 8 nucleotides matching TRBD1. Unmatched junction bases numbered 4, after V lost 5 bases and J lost 7 bases. Looked up from germline, CDR1 is MNHEY and CDR2 is SVGAGI. This CDR3 comprises 13 residues. The CDR3 DNA follows: TGTGCCAGCAGTCAGGGGGCACGGCAGCCCCAGCATTTT. Its protein is CASSQGARQPQHF.

This clone was counted once. The rearrangement links TRBV6-1 to TRBJ2-2, with 8 bases fitting TRBD1. Trimming took 6 bases from V and 4 from J; bases not matched to a gene: 4. This CDR3 is 14 amino acids long. Germline lookup yields CDR1 MNHNS and CDR2 SASEGT. The CDR3 sequence: CASRDRGGTGELFF. For the CDR3, the DNA is TGTGCCAGCAGAGACAGGGGTGGCACCGGGGAGCTGTTTTTT.

This chain uses TRBV6-5 with TRBJ1-1; no clear D. The CDR3 length is 13 residues. V was pared by 6 bases and J by 4 bases, with 12 bases between. Germline V gene lookup returns CDR1 MNHEY and CDR2 SVGAGI. In DNA form, the CDR3 reads TGTGCCAGCAGACCTGGGGTTAGCACTGAAGCTTTCTTT. Translated: CASRPGVSTEAFF.

This clone was counted between two and nine times. This chain connects TRBV6-5 to TRBJ2-2, with D maybe TRBD1 (5 bases). The CDR3 has 11 residues. Trimming took 9 bases from V and 8 from J, leaving 10 bases between them. The germline gives CDR1 MNHEY, CDR2 SVGAGI. The chain's CDR3 is CASFHRGELFF. DNA of the CDR3: TGTGCCAGTTTTCACAGGGGGGAGCTGTTTTTT.

This chain connects TRBV4-3 to TRBJ2-3; 7 bases agree with TRBD2. Trimming at V came to 1 base and at J to 1 base, leaving 8 bases not matched to a gene. Germline V gene sequence: CDR1 LGHNA, CDR2 YSLEER. The CDR3 is 17 amino acids. The CDR3 is CASSQGTLAGGTDTQYF. The CDR3 region has the DNA TGCGCCAGCAGCCAAGGGACCTTAGCGGGCGGCACAGATACGCAGTATTTT.

CDR3 coding DNA: TGTGCCAGCAGCTTAGTAACAGAAAACATTCAGTACTTC. Protein sequence: CASSLVTENIQYF. V and J are TRBV11-1 and TRBJ2-4, with no clear D. The germline V gene has CDR1 SGHAT and CDR2 FQDESV (reference sequence). The V end was cut by 1 base, the J end by 5 bases, with 6 bases between. The CDR3 has 13 residues.

This sequence joins TRBV9 and TRBJ1-1; 7 bases line up with TRBD1. The V and J ends lost 3 bases and 1 base, in that order; junction bases with no gene match: 9. There are 16 residues in the CDR3. Per germline, CDR1 SGDLS and CDR2 YYNGEE. CDR3 in DNA: TGTGCCAGCAGCGGACGGGACAGACTCTCGAACACTGAAGCTTTCTTT. Encoded protein: CASSGRDRLSNTEAFF.

The J gene is TRBJ2-3, the V gene TRBV15, with 15 bases aligning to TRBD2. Germline CDR1 LNHNV, CDR2 YYDKDF (reference sequence). The CDR3 covers 17 residues. V lost 5 bases, J lost 5 bases, and 8 bases stayed unmatched. The CDR3, as DNA: TGTGCCACCAGCGGCGGACTAGCGGGGGGGCCTGAAGATACGCAGTATTTT. Encoded protein: CATSGGLAGGPEDTQYF.

The CDR3 sequence: CASSPPGLAGDEQFF. The CDR3, as DNA: TGTGCCAGCAGCCCGCCCGGACTAGCGGGGGATGAGCAGTTCTTC. The V call is TRBV7-9, the J call TRBJ2-1; 13 bases fit TRBD2. V gave up 5 bases and J gave up 8 bases; unmatched junction bases: 6. The CDR3 is 15 amino acids. CDR1 SEHNR and CDR2 FQNEAQ come from the germline V gene (reference sequence).

The rearrangement links TRBV27 to TRBJ2-2; 9 bases match TRBD1. The CDR3 loop spans 16 amino acids. Per the germline V gene, CDR1 is MNHEY and CDR2 is SMNVEV (reference sequence). The ends lost 6 bases at V and 6 bases at J; junction bases unmatched: 11. In nucleotides, the CDR3 is TGTGCCAGCAGCCTACGAACGGGACAGGGATCCGGGGAGCTGTTTTTT. This sequence encodes CASSLRTGQGSGELFF.

The chain couples TRBV11-1 to TRBJ2-3; D uncertain. Trimming removed 4 bases at V and 14 bases at J, with 7 bases between. CDR1 and CDR2 from the germline V gene are SGHAT and FQDESV (reference sequence). The CDR3 is 9 residues long. CDR3 bases: TGTGCCAGCAGCTCCTTCGGGTATTTT. Translated, it gives CASSSFGYF.

V and J are TRBV2 and TRBJ2-4, with D tentatively TRBD1 or TRBD2 (6 bases each). Germline V gives CDR1 SNHLY, CDR2 FYNNEI. The CDR3 runs 19 residues. Trimming shortened V by 8 bases and J by 0 bases, and 26 bases separated the two germline ends. The CDR3 sequence: CASAGDSGRETLAKNIQYF. DNA of the CDR3: TGTGCCAGCGCAGGGGACTCAGGACGGGAGACTTTAGCCAAAAACATTCAGTACTTC.

The rearrangement uses TRBV7-6 and TRBJ2-7, with 8 bases aligning to TRBD1. Germline values: CDR1 SGHVS, CDR2 FNYEAQ. The CDR3 runs to 15 residues. The junction had 6 bases not matched to a gene; V was cut back by 0 bases and J by 5 bases. The DNA of the CDR3 is TGTGCCAGCAGCTTAGCCAACAGGGGGAACGACGAGCAGTACTTC. The encoded protein is CASSLANRGNDEQYF.

V usage is TRBV7-2 and J usage is TRBJ2-1, with 7 positions matching TRBD1. V lost 1 base to trimming and J lost 6 bases; unmatched junction nucleotides: 0. Germline CDR1 SGHTA, CDR2 FQGNSA. The CDR3 spans 13 residues. In nucleotides, the CDR3 is TGTGCCAGCAGCTTAGGGACAGGCAATGAGCAGTTCTTC. Its translation is CASSLGTGNEQFF.

The CDR3 is CASTLPRRTTPTDTQYF. CDR3 bases: TGCGCCAGCACCCTGCCTAGAAGGACTACGCCCACAGATACGCAGTATTTT. The gene calls are TRBV23-1 and TRBJ2-3; a weak D match, TRBD2 (6 bases). TRBV23-1 is an open reading frame whose function is uncertain. The CDR3 sequence is 17 residues long. Trimming pared 7 bases from V and 2 bases from J, leaving 22 bases between.

The CDR3, as DNA: TGTGCCAGCAGCGGAAGGGACAGGATAAACACTGAAGCTTTCTTT. Encoded protein: CASSGRDRINTEAFF. The V and J genes are TRBV7-9 and TRBJ1-1, with 8 bases identical to TRBD1. V was clipped by 5 bases and J by 2 bases; unmatched bases: 7. The CDR3 extends over 15 amino acids. Germline-derived CDR1 and CDR2 are SEHNR and FQNEAQ (reference sequence). Together with reference TRBV7-9 and TRBJ1-1, the CDR3 gives the full variable domain: DTGVSQNPRHKITKRGQNVTFRCDPISEHNRLYWYRQTLGQGPEFLTYFQNEAQLEKSRLLSDRFSAERPKGSFSTLEIQRTEQGDSAMYLCASSGRDRINTEAFFGQGTRLTVV.

This sequence joins TRBV9 and TRBJ2-5, with 8 bases lining up with TRBD2. This CDR3 has 16 residues. The V and J ends lost 6 bases and 2 bases, in that order; junction bases with no gene match: 12. Per germline, CDR1 SGDLS and CDR2 YYNGEE. The CDR3 nucleotides are TGTGCCAGCACCCCCGGGCGCGGGGGGTTTCAAGAGACCCAGTACTTC. Residues: CASTPGRGGFQETQYF. Supplemented by reference TRBV9 and TRBJ2-5, the full variable domain reads DSGVTQTPKHLITATGQRVTLRCSPRSGDLSVYWYQQSLDQGLQFLIQYYNGEERAKGNILERFSAQQFPDLHSELNLSSLELGDSALYFCASTPGRGGFQETQYFGPGTRLLVL.